This T cell receptor (beta chain) was recorded in a study of shared clonotypes between healthy human individuals. The overall study: Participating donors consisted of a couple of women and a few men aged 18 to 49.

An even split of each subset's genomic DNA across several immunoSEQ plates was performed. Repertoires were generated with immunoSEQ multiplex PCR, while TCRdb's copy carries only in-frame clones and drops some. The repertoire consists of some 2.1 million clones, with just under 95% occurring once and the leading ten covering approximately 1.2%. The germline V gene has CDR1 SGHTA and CDR2 FQGNSA. The V end was cut by 3 bases, the J end by 0 bases, with 21 bases between. The length of the CDR3 is 18 residues. Findings of the study overall: Naive subsets typically showed greater estimated richness than memory subsets.

CD8 cells regarded as naive lacked CD45RO, were positively chosen for CCR7, and omitted terminally differentiated effector memory CD45RA+ cells. Adult Caucasians living in Nashville, Tennessee made up all of the donors. This clone was recorded once. Antigen: not known. This clonotype was obtained from a man between 18 and 35 years old in good health. The sequencing input was naive CD8+ T cells sorted from blood. The chain recombines TRBV7-2 with TRBJ2-7; D possibly uses TRBD1 or TRBD2 (5 bases each). This chain's CDR3 is CASSFITGPTASSYEQYF. In nucleotides, the CDR3 is TGTGCCAGCAGCTTTATTACGGGACCCACGGCGAGCTCCTACGAGCAGTACTTC.